Listed below are T cell receptor beta chains from one sample, sequenced in a study of PD-L1 blockade in urothelial cancer. Sequencing was performed with immunoSEQ multiplex PCR; in TCRdb, only in-frame clones are kept and a portion is missing. The sample includes approximately 94,000 clones, around 86% of them seen just once. The sample consisted of PBMCs, taken around atezolizumab (anti-PD-L1) treatment. Receptors originate from a man aged 60 to 69 with urothelial cancer. Each CDR3 is given with its conserved first and last residue. The D gene is left open where the match is weak. Clone size is not always given. Where it is, it says once, few, many or a class for expanded clones.

CDR3aa: CSASTSGRKETQYF
CDR3nt: TGCAGCGCCTCGACTAGCGGGAGGAAAGAGACCCAGTACTTC
d_gene: TRBD2
v_gene: TRBV29-1
abundance: NA
j_gene: TRBJ2-5

CDR3aa: CASSLGRAGGPQHF
CDR3nt: TGTGCCAGCAGCTTGGGAAGGGCCGGGGGGCCCCAGCATTTT
d_gene: NA
v_gene: TRBV5-8
abundance: NA
j_gene: TRBJ1-5

CDR3aa: CASSVEGQGVWDEQYF
CDR3nt: TGTGCCAGCAGCGTAGAGGGACAGGGGGTTTGGGACGAGCAGTACTTC
d_gene: TRBD1
v_gene: TRBV9
abundance: NA
j_gene: TRBJ2-7

CDR3aa: CASSQRPGGAYNEQFF
CDR3nt: TGTGCCAGCAGCCAAAGGCCGGGAGGCGCCTACAATGAGCAGTTCTTC
d_gene: TRBD2
v_gene: TRBV4-2
abundance: NA
j_gene: TRBJ2-1

CDR3aa: CASSLILAGGASDTQYF
CDR3nt: TGTGCCAGCAGCCTTATACTAGCGGGGGGCGCCTCAGATACGCAGTATTTT
d_gene: TRBD2
v_gene: TRBV4-2
abundance: NA
j_gene: TRBJ2-3

CDR3aa: CASKIAGATDNTDTQYF
CDR3nt: TGTGCCAGCAAGATAGCGGGGGCGACAGATAACACAGATACGCAGTATTTT
d_gene: TRBD2
v_gene: TRBV25-1
abundance: NA
j_gene: TRBJ2-3

CDR3aa: CASSVTYRDTEAFF
CDR3nt: TGTGCCAGCTCAGTCACGTACAGGGACACTGAAGCTTTCTTT
d_gene: NA
v_gene: TRBV18
abundance: few
j_gene: TRBJ1-1

CDR3aa: CASSLGTGVANEQFF
CDR3nt: TGCGCCAGCAGCTTGGGCACGGGGGTTGCCAATGAGCAGTTCTTC
d_gene: NA
v_gene: TRBV5-1
abundance: NA
j_gene: TRBJ2-1

CDR3aa: CASSLDRQGRLSEQFF
CDR3nt: TGTGCCAGCAGCTTAGATCGGCAGGGTCGTCTATCTGAGCAGTTCTTC
d_gene: NA
v_gene: TRBV11-3
abundance: NA
j_gene: TRBJ2-1

CDR3aa: CASSQQGGGDTQYF
CDR3nt: TGTGCCAGCAGCCAACAGGGAGGAGGAGATACGCAGTATTTT
d_gene: NA
v_gene: TRBV4-2
abundance: few
j_gene: TRBJ2-3

CDR3aa: CASGRVSNEQFF
CDR3nt: TGTGCCAGCGGGAGGGTATCCAATGAGCAGTTCTTC
d_gene: TRBD2
v_gene: TRBV2
abundance: NA
j_gene: TRBJ2-1

CDR3aa: CASSQGTGQPQHF
CDR3nt: TGTGCCAGCAGCCAAGGGACGGGGCAGCCCCAGCATTTT
d_gene: NA
v_gene: TRBV4-2
abundance: NA
j_gene: TRBJ1-5

CDR3aa: CASSEGTGGGFEQYF
CDR3nt: TGTGCCAGCAGTGAAGGGACAGGGGGCGGATTTGAGCAGTACTTC
d_gene: TRBD1
v_gene: TRBV6-1
abundance: NA
j_gene: TRBJ2-7

CDR3aa: CASSSGSGVPEAFF
CDR3nt: TGTGCCAGCAGTTCTGGGAGCGGGGTCCCTGAAGCTTTCTTT
d_gene: NA
v_gene: TRBV6-1
abundance: NA
j_gene: TRBJ1-1

CDR3aa: CATLRTLGSYEQYF
CDR3nt: TGTGCCACCCTAAGGACATTAGGCTCGTACGAGCAGTACTTC
d_gene: NA
v_gene: TRBV6-6
abundance: NA
j_gene: TRBJ2-7

CDR3aa: CASSLRGYTLQNGYTF
CDR3nt: TGTGCCAGCAGCTTAAGGGGGTACACCCTCCAAAATGGCTACACCTTC
d_gene: NA
v_gene: TRBV5-8
abundance: NA
j_gene: TRBJ1-2

CDR3aa: CASSEQGADTEAFF
CDR3nt: TGTGCCAGCAGTGAACAGGGGGCAGACACTGAAGCTTTCTTT
d_gene: TRBD1
v_gene: TRBV6-1
abundance: NA
j_gene: TRBJ1-1

CDR3aa: CASKGQDYSGDNEKLFF
CDR3nt: TGTGCCAGTAAGGGGCAGGATTACTCAGGGGATAATGAAAAACTGTTTTTT
d_gene: NA
v_gene: TRBV19
abundance: NA
j_gene: TRBJ1-4

CDR3aa: CASAPGGLAGGPNTGELFF
CDR3nt: TGTGCCAGCGCCCCCGGCGGACTAGCGGGGGGGCCGAACACCGGGGAGCTGTTTTTT
d_gene: TRBD2
v_gene: TRBV7-9
abundance: NA
j_gene: TRBJ2-2

CDR3aa: CSARGVNEQFF
CDR3nt: TGCAGTGCTAGAGGCGTTAATGAGCAGTTCTTC
d_gene: NA
v_gene: TRBV20-1
abundance: NA
j_gene: TRBJ2-1

CDR3aa: CASSPNPDRTTEAFF
CDR3nt: TGTGCCAGCAGCCCCAACCCGGACAGGACCACTGAAGCTTTCTTT
d_gene: TRBD1
v_gene: TRBV9
abundance: NA
j_gene: TRBJ1-1

CDR3aa: CASSYNLVMNTEAFF
CDR3nt: TGTGCCAGCAGTTACAATTTGGTGATGAACACTGAAGCTTTCTTT
d_gene: NA
v_gene: TRBV28
abundance: NA
j_gene: TRBJ1-1

CDR3aa: CASSTRDRGSSSYEQYF
CDR3nt: TGTGCCAGCAGTACCCGGGACAGGGGTTCAAGCTCCTACGAGCAGTACTTC
d_gene: TRBD1
v_gene: TRBV6-7
abundance: NA
j_gene: TRBJ2-7

CDR3aa: CASSPGRETQYF
CDR3nt: TGTGCCAGCAGCCCAGGGCGGGAGACCCAGTACTTC
d_gene: NA
v_gene: TRBV11-2
abundance: NA
j_gene: TRBJ2-5

CDR3aa: CASSSIRGSQETQYF
CDR3nt: TGTGCCAGCAGTTCAATAAGGGGGTCCCAAGAGACCCAGTACTTC
d_gene: NA
v_gene: TRBV28
abundance: NA
j_gene: TRBJ2-5

CDR3aa: CSALSGGEQQYF
CDR3nt: TGCAGCGCCCTCTCGGGGGGAGAACAGCAGTACTTC
d_gene: TRBD2
v_gene: TRBV29-1
abundance: few
j_gene: TRBJ2-7

CDR3aa: CSAATDYSNQPQHF
CDR3nt: TGCAGCGCCGCGACAGATTATAGCAATCAGCCCCAGCATTTT
d_gene: NA
v_gene: TRBV29-1
abundance: once
j_gene: TRBJ1-5

CDR3aa: CASSFRLAGGDEQFF
CDR3nt: TGTGCCAGCAGTTTTCGACTAGCGGGGGGCGATGAGCAGTTCTTC
d_gene: TRBD2
v_gene: TRBV28
abundance: NA
j_gene: TRBJ2-1

CDR3aa: CASSRPSEGSTDTQYF
CDR3nt: TGTGCCAGCAGCCGACCTAGTGAGGGCAGCACAGATACGCAGTATTTT
d_gene: NA
v_gene: TRBV5-4
abundance: NA
j_gene: TRBJ2-3

CDR3aa: CAWSSQGLGTQYF
CDR3nt: TGTGCCTGGAGTTCACAGGGCCTGGGGACCCAGTACTTC
d_gene: NA
v_gene: TRBV30
abundance: NA
j_gene: TRBJ2-5

CDR3aa: CASSQDPLGQANTEAFF
CDR3nt: TGCGCCAGCAGCCAAGACCCCTTGGGACAGGCGAACACTGAAGCTTTCTTT
d_gene: TRBD1
v_gene: TRBV4-3
abundance: NA
j_gene: TRBJ1-1

CDR3aa: CASSLIQERYF
CDR3nt: TGTGCCAGCAGCTTAATCCAAGAGCGCTACTTC
d_gene: NA
v_gene: TRBV5-4
abundance: few
j_gene: TRBJ2-7

CDR3aa: CASSQTGGVTEAFF
CDR3nt: TGTGCCAGCAGCCAGACAGGGGGAGTCACTGAAGCTTTCTTT
d_gene: TRBD1
v_gene: TRBV7-9
abundance: NA
j_gene: TRBJ1-1

CDR3aa: CASSLGGTGYYNEQFF
CDR3nt: TGTGCCAGCAGCTTGGGTGGGACAGGGTATTACAATGAGCAGTTCTTC
d_gene: TRBD1
v_gene: TRBV5-5
abundance: NA
j_gene: TRBJ2-1

CDR3aa: CASSLGQGETQYF
CDR3nt: TGCGCCAGCAGCTTAGGACAGGGAGAGACCCAGTACTTC
d_gene: TRBD1
v_gene: TRBV5-1
abundance: NA
j_gene: TRBJ2-5

CDR3aa: CASSLAGQVNTEAFF
CDR3nt: TGTGCCAGCAGTTTGGCGGGACAGGTGAACACTGAAGCTTTCTTT
d_gene: TRBD1
v_gene: TRBV28
abundance: NA
j_gene: TRBJ1-1

CDR3aa: CATSRDIEIAETQYF
CDR3nt: TGTGCCACCAGCAGAGATATCGAGATAGCCGAGACCCAGTACTTC
d_gene: NA
v_gene: TRBV15
abundance: NA
j_gene: TRBJ2-5

CDR3aa: CAWSMDTDEQYF
CDR3nt: TGTGCCTGGAGTATGGACACGGACGAGCAGTACTTC
d_gene: NA
v_gene: TRBV30
abundance: NA
j_gene: TRBJ2-7

CDR3aa: CASSVPGYEQYF
CDR3nt: TGTGCCAGCAGTGTACCCGGCTACGAGCAGTACTTC
d_gene: NA
v_gene: TRBV27
abundance: NA
j_gene: TRBJ2-7

CDR3aa: CASSLGGTGHSGNTIYF
CDR3nt: TGCGCCAGCAGCTTGGGAGGGACAGGGCACTCTGGAAACACCATATATTTT
d_gene: TRBD1
v_gene: TRBV5-1
abundance: NA
j_gene: TRBJ1-3

CDR3aa: CASSLGVFNEKLFF
CDR3nt: TGTGCCAGCAGTCTCGGGGTCTTTAATGAAAAACTGTTTTTT
d_gene: NA
v_gene: TRBV28
abundance: NA
j_gene: TRBJ1-4